The source of this T cell receptor beta chain is a study of blood T cell repertoires in COVID-19. Turning to the study itself: Samples came from the United States, Italy and Spain, spanning acute and convalescent COVID-19. The cDNA or gDNA used as material had been derived from T cells, B-cell-depleted T cells, or PBMCs.

The repertoire was sequenced with immunoSEQ multiplex PCR; TCRdb's copy has only in-frame clones and lacks some. The profile shows a few hundred thousand clones, approximately 86% of them singletons. Germline V gene sequence: CDR1 SEHNR, CDR2 FQNEAQ (reference sequence). With 5 bases clipped from V and 4 bases from J, the junction kept 11 bases outside the gene matches. This CDR3 spans 16 amino acids. The gene calls are TRBV7-9 and TRBJ2-1; 7 bases are a match to TRBD2. This receptor was identified in a man aged 40-49 years who had recovered from COVID-19. The sequencing input was peripheral blood. This chain's CDR3 is CASSTRRLAEYNEQFF. DNA of the CDR3: TGTGCCAGCAGCACACGTCGGCTAGCGGAATACAATGAGCAGTTCTTC.